This T cell receptor (beta chain) was recovered during a study of T cells in Graves' hyperthyroidism and ophthalmopathy. The CDR3 covers 14 residues. Trimming shortened V by 9 bases and J by 2 bases, and 15 bases separated the two germline ends. Germline values: CDR1 KGHDR, CDR2 SFDVKD. There were TCR beta CDR3 regions amplified from RNA transcripts. TCR CDR3 regions were first amplified by RT-PCR with HTBI primers. TCRdb processed the multiplex PCR reads anew with MiXCR; each CDR3 protein has one entry. The table includes 620,000 or so distinct CDR3 sequences, around 13% detected once. In this sample, this clonotype turned up a few times. At least 3 on the Clinical Activity Score was recorded for ophthalmopathy patients, who also had NOSPECS grade at least 4 and duration under 3 months.

V is TRBV24-1 and J is TRBJ1-2, with a tentative D call TRBD1 (6 bases). The sequence came from a woman in her 50s with Graves' ophthalmopathy. What was sequenced was blood. The CDR3 protein is CATGGDKENYGYTF. The CDR3 bases are TGTGCCACCGGGGGGGACAAAGAAAACTATGGCTACACCTTC.